This is a list of T cell receptor beta chains from one sample in a study of blood T cell repertoires in COVID-19. Profiled with immunoSEQ multiplex PCR; TCRdb holds only in-frame clones, not every one. The top ten clones hold 1.2% of a sample with about 130,000 clones, roughly 84% of them seen once. The sequencing input was peripheral blood. These receptors originate from a woman older than 75 with acute or convalescent COVID-19. The CDR3 runs from the conserved cysteine through the conserved F or W. D genes are given only for firm matches. Not every row has a clone size; where given, it reads once, few, many or a size class.

cdr3_aa cdr3_nt clone_size j_call v_call d_call
CASSISRGADLAKNIQYF TGTGCCAGTAGTATTTCCCGGGGGGCGGACTTAGCCAAAAACATTCAGTACTTC . TRBJ2-4 TRBV19 .
CASSLTGGRGETQYF TGTGCCAGCAGCCTTACGGGCGGGAGAGGGGAGACCCAGTACTTC . TRBJ2-5 TRBV2 TRBD2
CASSQQPGQTEAFF TGTGCCAGCAGCCAACAGCCGGGACAAACGGAAGCTTTCTTT . TRBJ1-1 TRBV3-1/TRBV3-2 .
CASSPQEGSNQPQHF TGTGCCAGCTCACCACAGGAGGGGAGTAATCAGCCCCAGCATTTT few TRBJ1-5 TRBV18 .
CASSISSGGSETQYF TGTGCCAGCAGCATATCTAGCGGGGGTAGTGAGACCCAGTACTTC . TRBJ2-5 TRBV5-4 TRBD2
CASQGSNEKLFF TGTGCCAGCCAGGGGTCTAATGAAAAACTGTTTTTT . TRBJ1-4 TRBV28 .
CASSVDRESSYNSPLHF TGTGCCAGCAGCGTAGATAGGGAGAGCTCCTATAATTCACCCCTCCACTTT . TRBJ1-6 TRBV9 .
CASSRQGDGEQYF TGTGCCAGTAGCCGACAGGGAGACGGCGAGCAGTACTTC . TRBJ2-7 TRBV19 TRBD1
CASNVRRSTGELFF TGTGCCAGCAATGTCAGGCGATCCACCGGGGAGCTGTTTTTT . TRBJ2-2 TRBV28 .
CASSHSGLSQPQHF TGTGCCAGCAGCCACTCAGGACTCAGTCAGCCCCAGCATTTT . TRBJ1-5 TRBV6-2/TRBV6-3 .
CASSTFQGPGQQPQHF TGTGCCAGTAGCACCTTTCAGGGGCCGGGCCAGCAGCCCCAGCATTTT once TRBJ1-5 TRBV19 .
CASSQEGGQGQETQYF TGCGCCAGCAGCCAAGAAGGGGGACAGGGACAAGAGACCCAGTACTTC . TRBJ2-5 TRBV4-1 TRBD1
CAISESDRGNYGYTF TGTGCCATCAGTGAGTCTGACAGGGGTAACTATGGCTACACCTTC . TRBJ1-2 TRBV10-3 TRBD1
CASSLAKSGSVTYEQYF TGTGCCAGCAGCTTAGCGAAGAGCGGGAGTGTAACCTACGAGCAGTACTTC . TRBJ2-7 TRBV7-9 TRBD2
CASSQTGTGVYEQYF TGTGCCAGCAGCCAGACCGGGACAGGTGTCTACGAGCAGTACTTC . TRBJ2-7 TRBV3-1/TRBV3-2 TRBD1
CASSRRRQGAGETQYF TGTGCCAGCAGCCGAAGACGACAGGGGGCCGGGGAGACCCAGTACTTC once TRBJ2-5 TRBV3-1/TRBV3-2 TRBD1
CASSYTRDRNSPLHF TGTGCCAGCAGCTATACTCGGGACAGAAATTCACCCCTCCACTTT . TRBJ1-6 TRBV6-6 TRBD1
CASSLTGARNSPLHF TGTGCCAGCAGCTTGACAGGGGCTCGGAATTCACCCCTCCACTTT . TRBJ1-6 TRBV7-2 TRBD1
CASSPMVTAYQETQYF TGTGCCAGCAGCCCCATGGTTACAGCTTACCAAGAGACCCAGTACTTC once TRBJ2-5 TRBV3-1/TRBV3-2 .
CATGQGIQETQYF TGTGCCACGGGACAGGGGATCCAAGAGACCCAGTACTTC . TRBJ2-5 TRBV10-3 TRBD1
CASSRPGQGKDTQYF TGTGCCAGCAGTCGCCCGGGACAGGGTAAAGATACGCAGTATTTT . TRBJ2-3 TRBV5-8 TRBD1
CASSLGQGGVETQYF TGCGCCAGCAGCTTGGGCCAGGGGGGCGTAGAGACCCAGTACTTC . TRBJ2-5 TRBV5-1 .
CASSLGQAVNTIYF TGCGCCAGCAGCTTGGGACAGGCTGTAAACACCATATATTTT . TRBJ1-3 TRBV5-1 .
CATSRGRQTSFNEQFF TGTGCCACCAGCAGAGGTAGACAAACCTCTTTTAATGAGCAGTTCTTC . TRBJ2-1 TRBV15 .
CASSAGQGSIYF TGTGCCAGCAGTGCGGGTCAGGGGTCCATATATTTT . TRBJ1-3 TRBV2 .